These T cell receptor beta chains were read from a single sample in a study of beta chain features in type 1 diabetes. TCRdb's table, derived via immunoSEQ multiplex PCR, lists solely in-frame clones and lacks some. This sample has 600,000 to 700,000 clones, with approximately 13% found just once. Sequencing input: naive CD4+ T cells from blood. These receptor sequences come from a man aged 30 to 45 with type 1 diabetes. Each CDR3 is given with its conserved first and last residue. A D gene is named only where the DNA matches it firmly. Size tells how often a clone was seen (once, few, many) or the class of an expanded clone, and some rows leave it out.

V	J	D	size	DNA	CDR3
TRBV5-4	TRBJ2-3	.	few	TGTGCCAGCAGCTTGAGATCAGGGGGGGCAGATACGCAGTATTTT	CASSLRSGGADTQYF
TRBV18	TRBJ1-1	.	few	TGTGCCAGCTCACTAGAAGGGCCGAGTGAAGCTTTCTTT	CASSLEGPSEAFF
TRBV30	TRBJ1-2	TRBD1	few	TGTGCCTGGAGTCCCGGGACAGGGGGCAACTATGGCTACACCTTC	CAWSPGTGGNYGYTF
TRBV6-6	TRBJ2-7	.	.	TGTGCCAGCAGCTTGAGAGAATACGAGCAGTACTTC	CASSLREYEQYF
TRBV30	TRBJ2-1	.	.	TGTGCCTGGAGTTCAGGCCTGCCTTTGGATGAGCAGTTCTTC	CAWSSGLPLDEQFF
TRBV27	TRBJ2-5	.	.	TGTGCCAGCAGCCTCGGGGGGCGGAGGAAGGACCTCCAAGAGACCCAGTACTTC	CASSLGGRRKDLQETQYF
TRBV28	TRBJ2-3	.	few	TGTGCCAGCAGTCGTACAGATAGCACAGATACGCAGTATTTT	CASSRTDSTDTQYF
TRBV6-5	TRBJ1-2	.	few	TGTGCCAGCAGTTACTCGAGGGGGTACTATGGCTACACCTTC	CASSYSRGYYGYTF
TRBV5-4	TRBJ2-1	TRBD1	few	TGTGCCAGCAGCTCCGGGACAGGGAACTACAATGAGCAGTTCTTC	CASSSGTGNYNEQFF
TRBV9	TRBJ2-1	TRBD1	.	TGTGCCAGCAGCGTAGGTGGGGACAGGGGCAATGAGCAGTTCTTC	CASSVGGDRGNEQFF
TRBV6-6	TRBJ2-7	TRBD2	.	TGTGCCAGCAGACAACGTAGTAGCGGGGACGACGAGCAGTACTTC	CASRQRSSGDDEQYF
TRBV29-1	TRBJ2-1	TRBD1	few	TGCAGCATCCGGGACAGGGGGGGATACAATGAGCAGTTCTTC	CSIRDRGGYNEQFF
TRBV28	TRBJ2-7	.	.	TGTGCCAGCAGTCTACCGGGCAGAGCCTACGAGCAGTACTTC	CASSLPGRAYEQYF